Shown below are 5 T cell receptor delta chains from a single sample sequenced in a study of Vδ1+ human thymocytes. The template was reverse-transcribed extracted RNA. Multiplex PCR used pooled V-gene forward primers and a constant-region reverse primer to amplify CDR3s. TCRdb called clones anew from the multiplex PCR reads with CATT. The data show under 85,000 delta-chain clones, with about 35% seen just once and approximately 0.25% held by the top ten. Notes on the study in general: Thymic TRG and TRD repertoires appeared highly polyclonal.

Their antigen targets remain unknown. The sample consisted of Vdelta1+ gamma-delta thymocytes from the thymus. Subset noted: FACS-sorted CD3+ TCRalphabeta- TCRVdelta1+ TCRVdelta2- thymocytes. The receptors here all came from a boy younger than two who had congenital heart surgery.

This rearrangement joins TRDV1 to TRDJ1, with 9 nucleotides matching TRDD3. This CDR3 comprises 26 residues. Per germline, CDR1 TSWWSYY and CDR2 QGS. The junction had 33 bases not matched to a gene; V was cut back by 1 base and J by 0 bases. CDR3 sequence: CALGEPPPPSRAQLLGDARYTDKLIF. The CDR3 region has the DNA TGTGCTCTTGGGGAACCACCCCCGCCTTCCAGGGCGCAACTACTGGGGGACGCTCGGTACACCGATAAACTCATCTTT.

This clone was seen more than once but under ten times. The chain combines TRDV1 with TRDJ1, with 7 bases lining up with TRDD3. Germline lookup yields CDR1 TSWWSYY and CDR2 QGS. This CDR3 is 15 amino acids long. The junction had 14 bases not matched to a gene; V was cut back by 4 bases and J by 9 bases. The CDR3 is CALGGAISGGPQLIF. DNA for the CDR3: TGTGCTCTTGGGGGCGCGATATCTGGGGGTCCCCAACTCATCTTT.

This chain uses TRDV1 with TRDJ1, with unresolved D. Germline V CDR1 and CDR2: TSWWSYY, QGS. The V end lost 0 bases, the J end lost 8 bases, and 16 bases lay between the germline ends. This CDR3 is built from 15 residues. The CDR3 is CALGELRSRRKKLIF. For the CDR3, the DNA is TGTGCTCTTGGGGAACTTAGGTCGAGACGTAAAAAACTCATCTTT.

V usage is TRDV1 and J usage is TRDJ1; 10 positions agree with TRDD3. CDR1 and CDR2 from the germline V gene are TSWWSYY and QGS. The V and J ends lost 1 base and 0 bases, in that order; junction bases with no gene match: 23. This CDR3 is built from 23 residues. The CDR3 sequence: CALGEPPLPLLGDSKPYTDKLIF. The CDR3 nucleotides are TGTGCTCTTGGGGAACCCCCGCTTCCTCTGCTGGGGGATAGCAAGCCGTACACCGATAAACTCATCTTT.

The chain has TRDV1 and TRDJ1; D is ambiguous. Germline V gives CDR1 TSWWSYY, CDR2 QGS. Trimming removed 7 bases at V and 0 bases at J, with 24 bases between. The CDR3 has 18 amino acids. CDR3 sequence (DNA): TGTGCTCTTGAGTCCCTGGACTGTGGACCGAGGTACACCGATAAACTCATCTTT. It specifies CALESLDCGPRYTDKLIF.